These 11 T cell receptor beta chains came from one sample sequenced in a study of OX40 agonist ivuxolimab in advanced cancers. Here immunoSEQ multiplex PCR was the method, and the copy in TCRdb shows in-frame clones only, minus some. The sample holds tens of thousands of clones, around 81% seen once. The specimen was CD4+ or CD8+ T cells sorted from blood, collected in a trial of the OX40 agonist ivuxolimab. These receptors all stem from an adult with an advanced solid tumor such as melanoma, head and neck, liver or kidney cancer.

The chain joins TRBV4-2 to TRBJ2-1, with a possible D match to TRBD1 (6 bases). CDR1 and CDR2 from the germline V gene are LGHNA and YNFKEQ. The CDR3 has 12 residues. The V gene lost 6 bases and the J gene lost 8 bases, with 11 bases spanning the gap. The CDR3 DNA follows: TGTGCCAGCAGTCCAACAGGGTATGAGCAGTTCTTC. Amino acid sequence: CASSPTGYEQFF.

For the CDR3, the DNA is TGTGCCAGCAGCCCTGGCTCGGATGGCTATGGCTACACCTTC. It specifies CASSPGSDGYGYTF. The rearrangement joins TRBV7-9 to TRBJ1-2; D is uncertain. CDR3 size: 14 residues. V lost 5 bases to trimming and J lost 4 bases, with 14 bases between them. Germline V CDR1 and CDR2: SEHNR, FQNEAQ (reference sequence). The full variable domain, its missing parts supplied by reference TRBV7-9 and TRBJ1-2, is DTGVSQNPRHKITKRGQNVTFRCDPISEHNRLYWYRQTLGQGPEFLTYFQNEAQLEKSRLLSDRFSAERPKGSFSTLEIQRTEQGDSAMYLCASSPGSDGYGYTFGSGTRLTVV.

The table lists this clone with a few counts. This rearrangement joins TRBV5-1 to TRBJ2-3, with 9 bases matching TRBD2. The J segment lost 0 bases and the V segment lost 3 bases, leaving 5 bases of the junction unmatched. The CDR3 is made up of 16 amino acids. CDR1 is SGHRS, CDR2 YFSETQ, per germline. DNA of the CDR3: TGCGCCAGCAGCTGGGGGACTAGCCCTAGCACAGATACGCAGTATTTT. Its translation: CASSWGTSPSTDTQYF.

This chain joins TRBV6-5 and TRBJ2-2; D possibly corresponds to TRBD1 (6 bases). CDR1 and CDR2 from the germline V gene are MNHEY and SVGAGI. V was clipped by 8 bases and J by 1 base, with 11 bases between them. This CDR3 is 14 amino acids long. Written as DNA, the CDR3 is TGTGCCAGCTCGGGGACAATGAACACCGGGGAGCTGTTTTTT. Its translation: CASSGTMNTGELFF.

The chain combines TRBV28 with TRBJ1-1; no firm D call. There are 11 residues in the CDR3. V dropped 3 bases and J dropped 4 bases, with 3 bases sitting between them. The V gene's germline CDR1 is MDHEN and CDR2 SYDVKM. The CDR3 protein is CASSLGTEAFF. The CDR3 nucleotides read TGTGCCAGCAGTTTGGGCACTGAAGCTTTCTTT.

The chain links TRBV14 to TRBJ2-5; D unresolved. Trimming removed 0 bases from V and 5 bases from J, with 1 base in between. Germline assignment: CDR1 SGHDN and CDR2 FVKESK. This CDR3 contains 11 residues. CDR3 protein: CASSQEETQYF. CDR3 coding DNA: TGTGCCAGCAGCCAAGAGGAGACCCAGTACTTC.

The chain joins TRBV6-4 to TRBJ1-5, with D possibly TRBD1 on 6 matching bases. CDR3 length equals 14 residues. In germline, CDR1 is MRHNA, CDR2 SNTAGT. V was trimmed by 3 bases and J by 4 bases, leaving 10 bases between them. As DNA, the CDR3 is TGTGCCAGCAGTGAGGGGGGGGCAAATCAGCCCCAGCATTTT. Protein sequence: CASSEGGANQPQHF.

The chain uses TRBV6-6 and TRBJ1-1; no clear D. The V end lost 2 bases, the J end lost 6 bases, and 10 bases lay between the germline ends. Germline-derived CDR1 and CDR2 are MNHNY and SVGAGI (reference sequence). There are 13 residues in the CDR3. In DNA form, the CDR3 reads TGTGCCAGCAGTTACACCGGGAGTTCTGAAGCTTTCTTT. The encoded protein is CASSYTGSSEAFF.

For the CDR3, the DNA is TGTGCCAGCTCACCACCGGGCAGAGGAGATACGCAGTATTTT. Protein product: CASSPPGRGDTQYF. J is TRBJ2-3 and V is TRBV18; D not resolved. The CDR3 is 14 amino acids. V lost 0 bases and J lost 5, with 9 bases in between. The germline V gene encodes CDR1 KGHSH and CDR2 LQKENI. Full variable domain (rest looked up from reference TRBV18 and TRBJ2-3): NAGVMQNPRHLVRRRGQEARLRCSPMKGHSHVYWYRQLPEEGLKFMVYLQKENIIDESGMPKERFSAEFPKEGPSILRIQQVVRGDSAAYFCASSPPGRGDTQYFGPGTRLTVL.

The chain employs TRBV7-9 and TRBJ1-4; 10 nucleotides agree with TRBD1. The CDR3 totals 14 residues. Trimming cost V 10 bases and J 8 bases; bases outside gene matches: 10. Germline V gives CDR1 SEHNR, CDR2 FQNEAQ (reference sequence). CDR3 amino acids: CATHRTGGSEKLFF. As DNA, the CDR3 is TGTGCCACCCATAGGACAGGGGGTTCGGAAAAACTGTTTTTT. Supplemented by reference TRBV7-9 and TRBJ1-4, the full variable domain reads DTGVSQNPRHKITKRGQNVTFRCDPISEHNRLYWYRQTLGQGPEFLTYFQNEAQLEKSRLLSDRFSAERPKGSFSTLEIQRTEQGDSAMYLCATHRTGGSEKLFFGSGTQLSVL.

Turning to this clone: This CDR3 is also generated by other DNA sequences in the sample. This chain connects TRBV11-3 to TRBJ2-1, with unresolved D. The V end was cut by 4 bases, the J end by 5 bases, with 9 bases between. Germline CDR1 is SGHNT and CDR2 is YENEEA. This CDR3 has 13 amino acids. This chain's CDR3 is CASSSGPNNEQFF. The CDR3 nucleotides read TGTGCCAGCAGCTCGGGTCCCAACAATGAGCAGTTCTTC. The entire variable domain, with the rest obtained from reference TRBV11-3 and TRBJ2-1, is as follows: EAGVVQSPRYKIIEKKQPVAFWCNPISGHNTLYWYLQNLGQGPELLIRYENEEAVDDSQLPKDRFSAERLKGVDSTLKIQPAELGDSAVYLCASSSGPNNEQFFGPGTRLTVL.